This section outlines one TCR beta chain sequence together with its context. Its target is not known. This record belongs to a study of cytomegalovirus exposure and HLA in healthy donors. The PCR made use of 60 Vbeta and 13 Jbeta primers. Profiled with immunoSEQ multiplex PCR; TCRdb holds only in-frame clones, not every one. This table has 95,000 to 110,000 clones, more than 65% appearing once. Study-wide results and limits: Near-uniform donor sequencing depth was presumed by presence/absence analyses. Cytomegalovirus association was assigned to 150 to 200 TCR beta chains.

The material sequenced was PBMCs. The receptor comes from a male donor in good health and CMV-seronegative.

The CDR3 is CASSPGRTYEQYF. As DNA, the CDR3 is TGTGCCAGCAGTCCGGGTCGCACTTACGAGCAGTACTTC. The chain is built from TRBV28 and TRBJ2-5; D ambiguous. The DNA end favors TRBJ2-7, so the J call may be wrong. This CDR3 region has 13 residues. The germline CDR1 and CDR2 sequences are MDHEN and SYDVKM.